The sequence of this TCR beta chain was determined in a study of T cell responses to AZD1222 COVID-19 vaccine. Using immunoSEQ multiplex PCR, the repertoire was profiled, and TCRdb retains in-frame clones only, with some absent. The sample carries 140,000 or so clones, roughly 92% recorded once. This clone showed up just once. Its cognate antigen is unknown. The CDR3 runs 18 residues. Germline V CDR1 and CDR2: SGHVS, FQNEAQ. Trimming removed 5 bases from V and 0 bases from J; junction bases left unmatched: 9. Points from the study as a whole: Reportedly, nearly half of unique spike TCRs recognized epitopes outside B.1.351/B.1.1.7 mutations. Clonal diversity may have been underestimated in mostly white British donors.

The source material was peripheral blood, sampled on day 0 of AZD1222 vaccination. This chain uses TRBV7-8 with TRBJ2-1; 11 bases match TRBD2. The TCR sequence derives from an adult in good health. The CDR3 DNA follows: TGTGCCAGCAGCACACTAGCGGGAGACGTCGACTCCTACAATGAGCAGTTCTTC. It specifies CASSTLAGDVDSYNEQFF.